A selection of T cell receptor beta chains follows, all from one sample in a study of T cell changes during pregnancy in multiple sclerosis. Libraries were prepared by immunoSEQ multiplex PCR; TCRdb keeps only in-frame clonotypes and omits some of them. Of 70,000 to 100,000 clones listed, 85% to 95% are singletons. Sequencing used peripheral blood, obtained in the first trimester of pregnancy. Every receptor here comes from a female donor with multiple sclerosis, enrolled in a pregnancy study. Both conserved end residues are part of each CDR3.

v_call,cdr3_aa
TRBV6-4,CASALGHPNTEAFF
TRBV25-1,CASSELGADYTF
TRBV6-5,CASQGRENSPLHF
TRBV19,CASSARLATSTDTQYF
TRBV13,CASSPTDRDSYEQYF
TRBV2,CASRLTGGAGEKLFF
TRBV5-6,CASSHESSYNSPLHF
TRBV7-2,CASSLDRGIYGYTF
TRBV13,CASRSSGAEETQYF
TRBV5-4,CASSPDRGRPDEQYF
TRBV5-1,CASSLTRAPNTEAFF
TRBV7-2,CASSLRGARETQYF
TRBV5-6,CASSLGVGGRLEQYF
TRBV18,CASSRWAGPGTGLNNEQYF
TRBV9,CASSAGPGSVAPLHF
TRBV5-1,CASSPGQGASYNEQFF
TRBV7-2,CASSSRGMRGSPLHF
TRBV4-1,CASSPDRGDYGYTF
TRBV6-7,CASSYRETQYF
TRBV5-1,CASSPGTGFSYEQYF
TRBV6-6,CASSPWEGSNTIYF
TRBV20-1,CSAAQETQYF
TRBV30,CAWSLDRGSGNTIYF
TRBV9,CASTTDRSGYGYTF
TRBV2,CASSGPQGYGYTF
TRBV5-1,CASSLGRVDTEAFF
TRBV4-2,CASSQPTGGDTGELFF
TRBV5-5,CASSWGPRETQYF
TRBV27,CASSPDRGWETQYF
TRBV4-1,CASSQVGREANEKLFF
TRBV5-4,CASSLDRGGDTIYF
TRBV19,CASSSDPGHYYEQYF
TRBV12-5,CASGAPLRYNEQFF
TRBV4-1,CASTSGQGNEKLFF
TRBV2,CASAGAGGRAQYF
TRBV9,CASSAGTSGPEETQYF
TRBV11-3,CASSITSGGYYNEQFF
TRBV29-1,CSVDYYGYTF
TRBV4-1,CASSQVDIGSNTEAFF
TRBV5-1,CASSLGTGGTPGNQPQHF
TRBV29-1,CSVGLAGGLGSYNEQFF
TRBV6-5,CASSYGAGELFF
TRBV9,CASSVDIEGTGRYYGYTF
TRBV2,CASRAGQQRDQPQHF
TRBV6-4,CASGQDSNQPQHF
TRBV5-4,CASSLPAGPSGDTQYF
TRBV5-1,CASSFGSGGSYQETQYF
TRBV27,CASSLGQARDQYF